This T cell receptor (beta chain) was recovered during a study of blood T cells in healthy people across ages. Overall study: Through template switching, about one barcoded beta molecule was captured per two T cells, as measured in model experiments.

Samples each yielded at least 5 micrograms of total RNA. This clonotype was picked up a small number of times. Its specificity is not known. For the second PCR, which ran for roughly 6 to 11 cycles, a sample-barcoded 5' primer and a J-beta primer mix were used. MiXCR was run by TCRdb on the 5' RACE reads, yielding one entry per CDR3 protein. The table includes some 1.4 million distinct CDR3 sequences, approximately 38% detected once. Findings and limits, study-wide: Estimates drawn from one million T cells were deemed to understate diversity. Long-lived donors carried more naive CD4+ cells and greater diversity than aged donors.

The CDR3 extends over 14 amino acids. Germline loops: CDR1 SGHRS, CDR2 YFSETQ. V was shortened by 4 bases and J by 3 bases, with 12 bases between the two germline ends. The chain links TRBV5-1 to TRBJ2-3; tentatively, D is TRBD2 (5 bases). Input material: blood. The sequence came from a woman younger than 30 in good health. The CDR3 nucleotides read TGCGCCAGCAGCCCGGAGGCCTGGACAGATACGCAGTATTTT. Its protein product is CASSPEAWTDTQYF.